The rows below give T cell receptor beta chains drawn from one sample of a study of T cell responses to AZD1222 COVID-19 vaccine. Repertoires were generated with immunoSEQ multiplex PCR, while TCRdb's copy carries only in-frame clones and drops some. The sample holds approximately 140,000 clones, around nine tenths seen once. The input for sequencing was peripheral blood, taken on day 0 of MenACWY control vaccination. Receptors originate from an adult in good health. CDR3s include the opening cysteine and the closing phenylalanine or tryptophan. D genes are given only for firm matches. The size of a clone is reported for some rows only, either as once, few or many, or as a class for expanded clones.

d_call: NA
v_call: TRBV29-1
j_call: TRBJ2-1
clone_size: NA
cdr3_nt: TGCAGCGTTGAAGAGGGAGTGGGCAATGAGCAGTTCTTC
cdr3_aa: CSVEEGVGNEQFF

d_call: NA
v_call: TRBV5-1
j_call: TRBJ1-1
clone_size: NA
cdr3_nt: TGCGCCAGCAGCTGGGCCCGGACAGACATGAACACTGAAGCTTTCTTT
cdr3_aa: CASSWARTDMNTEAFF

d_call: NA
v_call: TRBV21-1
j_call: TRBJ1-1
clone_size: NA
cdr3_nt: TGTGCCAGCAGCCACCTGAGGGGACAGGGGGCGCAGGGTGAAGCTTTCTTT
cdr3_aa: CASSHLRGQGAQGEAFF

d_call: NA
v_call: TRBV6-5
j_call: TRBJ2-3
clone_size: NA
cdr3_nt: TGTGCCAGCAGCCCGTGGGACGGAACAGATACGCAGTATTTT
cdr3_aa: CASSPWDGTDTQYF

d_call: TRBD1
v_call: TRBV5-6
j_call: TRBJ2-4
clone_size: NA
cdr3_nt: TGTGCCAGCAGCTCGAGACAGGGGGCGCGGTCCAAAAACATTCAGTACTTC
cdr3_aa: CASSSRQGARSKNIQYF

d_call: NA
v_call: TRBV5-4
j_call: TRBJ2-1
clone_size: few
cdr3_nt: TGTGCCAGCAGCTTATCTCGGACAGACTACAATGAGCAGTTCTTC
cdr3_aa: CASSLSRTDYNEQFF

d_call: TRBD1
v_call: TRBV19
j_call: TRBJ2-6
clone_size: NA
cdr3_nt: TGTGCCAGTAGCACCGGGACAGACTCTGGGGCCAACGTCCTGACTTTC
cdr3_aa: CASSTGTDSGANVLTF

d_call: TRBD2
v_call: TRBV11-2
j_call: TRBJ2-1
clone_size: NA
cdr3_nt: TGTGCCAGCAGAGCAATAGCGGGGGGGCCTAGGATTTACAATGAGCAGTTCTTC
cdr3_aa: CASRAIAGGPRIYNEQFF

d_call: NA
v_call: TRBV27
j_call: TRBJ1-1
clone_size: NA
cdr3_nt: TGTGCCAGCATAGCGGGGAACACTGAAGCTTTCTTT
cdr3_aa: CASIAGNTEAFF

d_call: NA
v_call: TRBV28
j_call: TRBJ1-5
clone_size: NA
cdr3_nt: TGTGCCAGCAGTTCGAACGTTAATCAGCCCCAGCATTTT
cdr3_aa: CASSSNVNQPQHF

d_call: NA
v_call: TRBV29-1
j_call: TRBJ2-1
clone_size: NA
cdr3_nt: TGCAGCGTTGAGATGGAGTACAATGAGCAGTTCTTC
cdr3_aa: CSVEMEYNEQFF

d_call: NA
v_call: TRBV9
j_call: TRBJ1-1
clone_size: NA
cdr3_nt: TGTGCCAGCAGCGTAGCTACGGGGAGCACTGAAGCTTTCTTT
cdr3_aa: CASSVATGSTEAFF

d_call: NA
v_call: TRBV6-5
j_call: TRBJ2-2
clone_size: once
cdr3_nt: TGTGCCAGCAGCCGAAACACCGGGGAGCTGTTTTTT
cdr3_aa: CASSRNTGELFF

d_call: TRBD1
v_call: TRBV27
j_call: TRBJ1-2
clone_size: NA
cdr3_nt: TGTGCCAGCAGTTTATCGGACAGGGGGTCAGGTGGCTACACCTTC
cdr3_aa: CASSLSDRGSGGYTF

d_call: NA
v_call: TRBV5-1
j_call: TRBJ1-5
clone_size: NA
cdr3_nt: TGCGCCAGCAGCTTGGGCAGCCATAATCAGCCCCAGCATTTT
cdr3_aa: CASSLGSHNQPQHF